The clone carrying this TCR beta chain occurred a few times. As yet, its antigen is unknown. TCRdb's copy holds only in-frame clones and misses some; the assay was immunoSEQ multiplex PCR. The sample lists about 78,000 clones, around 86% occurring once. Germline values: CDR1 ENHRY, CDR2 SYGVKD. CDR3 length equals 11 residues. The V gene lost 3 bases and the J gene lost 8 bases, with 7 bases spanning the gap. This entry comes from a study of OX40 agonist ivuxolimab in advanced cancers. Study-wide results and limits: More expanded clones were seen, on average, in CD8+ T cells than in CD4+.

This sample comprised CD4+ or CD8+ T cells sorted from blood, obtained in a trial of the OX40 agonist ivuxolimab. The sequence was collected from an adult with an advanced solid tumor such as melanoma, head and neck, liver or kidney cancer. The chain is built from TRBV10-3 and TRBJ1-2, with D perhaps TRBD1 (6 bases). CDR3 protein: CAISDRGGYTF. DNA for the CDR3: TGTGCCATCAGTGACAGGGGCGGCTACACCTTC.